The rows below give T cell receptor beta chains drawn from one sample of a study of cytomegalovirus exposure and HLA in healthy donors. TCRdb keeps only in-frame clones here, not all; method: immunoSEQ multiplex PCR. The table shows some 170,000 clones, with under 85% occurring only once. The sequenced sample consisted of PBMCs. Receptors originate from a human donor in good health. Both conserved end residues are part of each CDR3. A D gene is named only where the DNA matches it firmly. Rows may omit the clone size; those that give it use once, few, many or a size class.

CAWTWKGPLPLVQYF TGTGCCTGGACGTGGAAGGGGCCTCTACCCCTCGTTCAGTACTTC - TRBJ2-4 TRBV30 -
CASGLRGDNEQFF TGTGCTAGTGGTTTGAGGGGTGACAATGAGCAGTTCTTC once TRBJ2-1 TRBV12-5 -
CASSLVPTGTDYGYTF TGTGCCAGCAGCTTAGTCCCTACCGGGACAGACTATGGCTACACCTTC few TRBJ1-2 TRBV7-2 TRBD1
CASTQGPTDTQYF TGTGCCAGCACCCAGGGGCCCACAGATACGCAGTATTTT few TRBJ2-3 TRBV6-1 -
CASSLYSGTSGTDTQYF TGTGCCAGCAGTCTATACTCCGGGACTAGCGGAACAGATACGCAGTATTTT - TRBJ2-3 TRBV13 TRBD2
CASSIRAKRDEQFF TGTGCCAGCAGCATCAGAGCTAAGCGCGATGAGCAGTTCTTC once TRBJ2-1 TRBV11-2 -
CASSPTEGPANYGYTF TGTGCCAGCAGCCCGACGGAGGGGCCCGCTAACTATGGCTACACCTTC - TRBJ1-2 TRBV7-9 -
CASMSGSSYNSPLHF TGTGCCAGCATGAGCGGGAGCTCCTATAATTCACCCCTCCACTTT - TRBJ1-6 TRBV7-9 -
CASSASGWNTEAFF TGTGCCAGCAGCGCGTCAGGGTGGAACACTGAAGCTTTCTTT few TRBJ1-1 TRBV5-4 -
CASRDRAWNTEAFF TGTGCCAGCAGAGACAGGGCGTGGAACACTGAAGCTTTCTTT - TRBJ1-1 TRBV27 TRBD1
CASSRQETTDTQYF TGTGCCAGCAGCCGACAGGAGACCACAGATACGCAGTATTTT - TRBJ2-3 TRBV6-5 -
CASSFVGGNTEAFF TGTGCCAGCAGCTTTGTCGGGGGGAACACTGAAGCTTTCTTT - TRBJ1-1 TRBV5-5 -
CASSEPGFRGYTF TGTGCCAGCAGCGAGCCAGGGTTCCGGGGCTACACCTTC - TRBJ1-2 TRBV7-2 -
CASSLGSGVREKLFF TGTGCCAGCAGCTTAGGTTCGGGGGTTCGTGAAAAACTGTTTTTT once TRBJ1-4 TRBV7-8 -
CASSIITSGESYNEQFF TGTGCCAGTAGTATCATCACTAGCGGGGAAAGTTACAATGAGCAGTTCTTC - TRBJ2-1 TRBV19 TRBD2
CASSVGDWEGTQYF TGTGCCAGCAGCGTAGGGGACTGGGAAGGGACCCAGTACTTC few TRBJ2-5 TRBV9 -
CASSLDRNTEAFF TGTGCTAGCAGCCTGGACAGGAACACTGAAGCTTTCTTT - TRBJ1-1 TRBV7-7 -